This T cell receptor (beta chain) derives from a study of CDR3 diversity in severe acne. V gave up 3 bases and J gave up 6 bases, with 16 bases separating them. CDR3 size: 15 residues. Germline V CDR1 and CDR2: KGHDR, SFDVKD. Points on this clonotype: This likely comes from a read error, as the CDR3 has no conserved phenylalanine or tryptophan at its end.

A single record per CDR3 protein comes from TCRdb applying MiXCR to the PCR reads. The table shows approximately 79,000 distinct CDR3 sequences, with 45% to 50% occurring only once. Material: blood. The gene calls are TRBV24-1 and TRBJ1-1, with D possibly TRBD1 on 6 matching bases. This clonotype originated in a male donor in good health, serving as a control. CDR3 coding DNA: TGTGCCACCAGTGATCAGGGACACTCGATAGCTGAAGCTTTCCTT. It yields the protein CATSDQGHSIAEAFL.